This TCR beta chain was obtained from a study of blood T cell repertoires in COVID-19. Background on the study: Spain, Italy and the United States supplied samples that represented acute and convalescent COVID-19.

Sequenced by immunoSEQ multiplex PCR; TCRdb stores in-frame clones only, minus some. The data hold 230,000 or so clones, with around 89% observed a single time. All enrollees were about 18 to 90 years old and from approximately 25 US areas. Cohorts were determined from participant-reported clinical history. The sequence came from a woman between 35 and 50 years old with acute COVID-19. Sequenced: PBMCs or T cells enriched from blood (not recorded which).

The CDR3 coding sequence is TGTGCCAGCAGTGAACAAGGCAGGAACTATGGCTACACCTTC. It yields the protein CASSEQGRNYGYTF. The V and J genes are TRBV25-1 and TRBJ1-2; D ambiguous. The CDR3 is 14 amino acids. CDR1 and CDR2 (germline): MGHDK, SYGVNS. V was pared by 2 bases and J by 2 bases, with 9 bases between.